These T cell receptor beta chains were read from a single sample in a study of shared clonotypes between healthy human individuals. TCRdb keeps only in-frame clones here, not all; method: immunoSEQ multiplex PCR. The sample carries over 400,000 clones, roughly 80% recorded once. Sequencing input: PBMCs. The receptors derive from a middle-aged woman in good health. Some clones in this sample may be carry-over from other donors' samples. Both conserved end residues are part of each CDR3. The D gene is left open where the match is weak. The size entry is marked missing in some rows and otherwise reads once, few, many or a size class.

v_gene: TRBV7-2; d_gene: .; len: 13; j_gene: TRBJ2-7; abundance: once; CDR3nt: TGTGCCAGCACGTCGGCTCCCTCCTACGAGCAGTACTTC; CDR3aa: CASTSAPSYEQYF
v_gene: TRBV6-1; d_gene: .; len: 15; j_gene: TRBJ1-2; abundance: .; CDR3nt: TGTGCCAGCAGTCGTCTCGGGGCAGGTGTACACGGCTACACCTTC; CDR3aa: CASSRLGAGVHGYTF
v_gene: TRBV28; d_gene: TRBD1; len: 13; j_gene: TRBJ2-2; abundance: .; CDR3nt: TGTGCCAGCATTAACAGGGGGTCCGGGGAGCTGTTTTTT; CDR3aa: CASINRGSGELFF
v_gene: TRBV25-1; d_gene: TRBD2; len: 16; j_gene: TRBJ2-1; abundance: .; CDR3nt: TGTGCCAGCACGGCCAGGGCTAGCGGGTCTGACAATGAGCAGTTCTTC; CDR3aa: CASTARASGSDNEQFF
v_gene: TRBV7-5; d_gene: .; len: 13; j_gene: TRBJ1-5; abundance: .; CDR3nt: TGTGCCAGCAGCCCAGAGGGGGCTCAGCCCCAGCATTTT; CDR3aa: CASSPEGAQPQHF
v_gene: TRBV21-1; d_gene: .; len: 16; j_gene: TRBJ2-7; abundance: .; CDR3nt: TGTGCCAGCAACGGACTAGCGGGAGTCTCCATATACGAGCAGTACTTC; CDR3aa: CASNGLAGVSIYEQYF
v_gene: TRBV7-9; d_gene: TRBD2; len: 16; j_gene: TRBJ2-1; abundance: .; CDR3nt: TGTGCCAGCAGCCCCTCCGGGACTAGCGGCTACAATGAGCAGTTCTTC; CDR3aa: CASSPSGTSGYNEQFF
v_gene: TRBV18; d_gene: TRBD2; len: 15; j_gene: TRBJ2-1; abundance: .; CDR3nt: TGTGCCAGCTCACCACCGGTGGGGGGGTACAATGAGCAGTTCTTC; CDR3aa: CASSPPVGGYNEQFF
v_gene: TRBV7-7; d_gene: .; len: 12; j_gene: TRBJ2-5; abundance: .; CDR3nt: TGTGCCAGCAGCTCCGAGGGGGAGACCCAGTACTTC; CDR3aa: CASSSEGETQYF
v_gene: TRBV18; d_gene: TRBD1; len: 15; j_gene: TRBJ1-4; abundance: .; CDR3nt: TGTGCCAGCTCACGAACGGGACAGGGATACGAAAAACTGTTTTTT; CDR3aa: CASSRTGQGYEKLFF
v_gene: TRBV7-8; d_gene: .; len: 17; j_gene: TRBJ2-5; abundance: .; CDR3nt: TGTGCCAGCAGCTTAGTCCGTCGGCGGGACGGTGGAGAGACCCAGTACTTC; CDR3aa: CASSLVRRRDGGETQYF
v_gene: TRBV18; d_gene: .; len: 12; j_gene: TRBJ2-7; abundance: many; CDR3nt: TGTGCCAGTTCCTCAGGTAGCGGCGAGCAGTACTTC; CDR3aa: CASSSGSGEQYF
v_gene: TRBV7-7; d_gene: .; len: 14; j_gene: TRBJ2-2; abundance: .; CDR3nt: TGTGCCAGCAGCGAACAGGGGAACACCGGGGAGCTGTTTTTT; CDR3aa: CASSEQGNTGELFF
v_gene: TRBV2; d_gene: .; len: 16; j_gene: TRBJ1-5; abundance: .; CDR3nt: TGTGCCAGCAGTGAACGGTGGGATTTTAGCAATCAGCCCCAGCATTTT; CDR3aa: CASSERWDFSNQPQHF
v_gene: TRBV4-2; d_gene: TRBD2; len: 18; j_gene: TRBJ2-1; abundance: .; CDR3nt: TGTGCCAGCAGCCAATCCAATACCGGGACTAGAACTTACAATGAGCAGTTCTTC; CDR3aa: CASSQSNTGTRTYNEQFF
v_gene: TRBV5-6; d_gene: .; len: 14; j_gene: TRBJ1-1; abundance: .; CDR3nt: TGTGCCAGCAGCTTAGCGGGCAGCCACACTGAAGCTTTCTTT; CDR3aa: CASSLAGSHTEAFF
v_gene: TRBV28; d_gene: .; len: 16; j_gene: TRBJ2-3; abundance: .; CDR3nt: TGTGCCAGCAGTCGTATGACGGCGGGTGGCACAGATACGCAGTATTTT; CDR3aa: CASSRMTAGGTDTQYF
v_gene: TRBV6-1; d_gene: TRBD1; len: 15; j_gene: TRBJ2-1; abundance: many; CDR3nt: TGTGCCAGCAGTGAACTCACAGGGGGCGTGGATGAGCAGTTCTTC; CDR3aa: CASSELTGGVDEQFF
v_gene: TRBV18; d_gene: .; len: 15; j_gene: TRBJ2-4; abundance: once; CDR3nt: TGTGCCAGCTCACCAACCGGGACAACCAAAAACATTCAGTACTTC; CDR3aa: CASSPTGTTKNIQYF
v_gene: TRBV9; d_gene: .; len: 15; j_gene: TRBJ1-2; abundance: .; CDR3nt: TGTGCCAGCAGCAAAACTCTGGGGGCAGGATATGGCTACACCTTC; CDR3aa: CASSKTLGAGYGYTF
v_gene: TRBV4-3; d_gene: .; len: 15; j_gene: TRBJ2-3; abundance: .; CDR3nt: TGCGCCAGCAGCCAAGTCAGGGGAGGGACAGATACGCAGTATTTT; CDR3aa: CASSQVRGGTDTQYF
v_gene: TRBV28; d_gene: TRBD1; len: 14; j_gene: TRBJ1-4; abundance: .; CDR3nt: TGTGCCAGCAGCACCGGGACAGCTAATGAAAAACTGTTTTTT; CDR3aa: CASSTGTANEKLFF
v_gene: TRBV7-9; d_gene: TRBD1; len: 12; j_gene: TRBJ2-7; abundance: .; CDR3nt: TGTGCCAGCACCCTTGGGACAGGCGAGCAGTACTTC; CDR3aa: CASTLGTGEQYF
v_gene: TRBV5-1; d_gene: TRBD2; len: 15; j_gene: TRBJ2-1; abundance: once; CDR3nt: TGCGCCAGCAGCCCTCGGACTAGCGGGAGTGTGGAGCAGTTCTTC; CDR3aa: CASSPRTSGSVEQFF
v_gene: TRBV7-9; d_gene: TRBD2; len: 15; j_gene: TRBJ2-2; abundance: .; CDR3nt: TGTGCCAGCAGCTTGGTGGCGGGAGGGACCGGGGAGCTGTTTTTT; CDR3aa: CASSLVAGGTGELFF
v_gene: TRBV7-2; d_gene: TRBD2; len: 13; j_gene: TRBJ2-3; abundance: .; CDR3nt: TGTGCCAGCACTAGCGGGGCCACAGATACGCAGTATTTT; CDR3aa: CASTSGATDTQYF
v_gene: TRBV28; d_gene: .; len: 14; j_gene: TRBJ2-3; abundance: .; CDR3nt: TGTGCCAGCACTAGCCCTGGAGGCACAGATACGCAGTATTTT; CDR3aa: CASTSPGGTDTQYF
v_gene: TRBV2; d_gene: .; len: 14; j_gene: TRBJ2-7; abundance: .; CDR3nt: TGTGCCAGCAGCGCCCAGGGTCCCCCCTACGAGCAGTACTTC; CDR3aa: CASSAQGPPYEQYF
v_gene: TRBV2; d_gene: TRBD1; len: 15; j_gene: TRBJ2-7; abundance: .; CDR3nt: TGTGCCAGCAGCGCAAAGGACAGGGCATCTTATGAGCAGTACTTC; CDR3aa: CASSAKDRASYEQYF
v_gene: TRBV28; d_gene: .; len: 13; j_gene: TRBJ1-2; abundance: .; CDR3nt: TGTGCCAGCAGTTTTATGGAGAACTATGGCTACACCTTC; CDR3aa: CASSFMENYGYTF
v_gene: TRBV28; d_gene: .; len: 15; j_gene: TRBJ2-2; abundance: .; CDR3nt: TGTGCCAGCAGTGCCACTACTATGAACACCGGGGAGCTGTTTTTT; CDR3aa: CASSATTMNTGELFF
v_gene: TRBV5-1; d_gene: .; len: 14; j_gene: TRBJ1-2; abundance: few; CDR3nt: TGCGCCAGCAACGGACAGTCCCCCAACTATGGCTACACCTTC; CDR3aa: CASNGQSPNYGYTF
v_gene: TRBV5-6; d_gene: TRBD2; len: 17; j_gene: TRBJ2-1; abundance: .; CDR3nt: TGTGCCAGCAGTCCAGGAAGCGGGAGGGCCTCGGTCAATGAGCAGTTCTTC; CDR3aa: CASSPGSGRASVNEQFF
v_gene: TRBV7-6; d_gene: .; len: 15; j_gene: TRBJ2-5; abundance: .; CDR3nt: TGTGCCAGCAGCTCGTCCGGGACCACCAGAGAGACCCAGTACTTC; CDR3aa: CASSSSGTTRETQYF
v_gene: TRBV7-2; d_gene: TRBD1; len: 16; j_gene: TRBJ2-6; abundance: .; CDR3nt: TGTGCCAGCAGCCCAGGGGGAAGTGGCGGGGCCAACGTCCTGACTTTC; CDR3aa: CASSPGGSGGANVLTF
v_gene: TRBV5-4; d_gene: .; len: 13; j_gene: TRBJ2-1; abundance: .; CDR3nt: TGTGCCAGCAAACTGCGCGAGGAGAATGAGCAGTTCTTC; CDR3aa: CASKLREENEQFF
v_gene: TRBV6-1; d_gene: TRBD1; len: 14; j_gene: TRBJ1-4; abundance: .; CDR3nt: TGTGCCAGCAGGGGACAGCGGGAAGTTGAAAAACTGTTTTTT; CDR3aa: CASRGQREVEKLFF
v_gene: TRBV30; d_gene: .; len: 13; j_gene: TRBJ2-5; abundance: .; CDR3nt: TGTGCCTGGAGTAGGGGTTCTAAAGAGACCCAGTACTTC; CDR3aa: CAWSRGSKETQYF
v_gene: TRBV7-2; d_gene: TRBD2; len: 16; j_gene: TRBJ2-1; abundance: .; CDR3nt: TGTGCCAGCAGAAAATCGGGGACTAGCGGGATGAATGAGCAGTTCTTC; CDR3aa: CASRKSGTSGMNEQFF
v_gene: TRBV18; d_gene: .; len: 16; j_gene: TRBJ2-3; abundance: .; CDR3nt: TGTGCCAGCTCACCAGCGGGGGCCCTCCGCACAGATACGCAGTATTTT; CDR3aa: CASSPAGALRTDTQYF
v_gene: TRBV27; d_gene: .; len: 16; j_gene: TRBJ2-7; abundance: .; CDR3nt: TGTGCCAGCAGCACGCGGGGGACAGACCTCTCCTACGAGCAGTACTTC; CDR3aa: CASSTRGTDLSYEQYF
v_gene: TRBV6-1; d_gene: TRBD1; len: 15; j_gene: TRBJ2-2; abundance: once; CDR3nt: TGTGCCAGCTTCCGGGACAGGGGTTTCGCCGGGGAGCTGTTTTTT; CDR3aa: CASFRDRGFAGELFF